This T cell receptor beta chain was recovered during a study of cytomegalovirus exposure and HLA in healthy donors. Both 60 Vbeta primers and 13 Jbeta primers went into the PCR. TCRdb's copy holds only in-frame clones and misses some; the assay was immunoSEQ multiplex PCR. Altogether about 88,000 clones are present, approximately 77% being singletons, with the ten largest covering approximately 5%. Germline V CDR1 and CDR2: KGHSH, LQKENI. The ends were cut back, 5 bases at V and 0 bases at J, with 5 bases in the middle. The CDR3 runs 12 residues. The sequence was obtained from a woman aged 40 to 50 in good health and CMV-seronegative. The V gene is TRBV18, the J gene TRBJ2-7; D remains ambiguous. Sample: PBMCs. The CDR3 region is CASSSNSYEQYF. CDR3 nucleotides: TGTGCCAGCTCATCTAACTCCTACGAGCAGTACTTC.